The rows below give T cell receptor beta chains drawn from one sample of a study of cytotoxic CD8 clonotypes in ibrutinib-treated CLL. Data came from immunoSEQ multiplex PCR; TCRdb stores just in-frame clones and leaves some out. The profile shows around 97,000 clones, about 78% of them singletons. This material consisted of PBMCs, taken after 12 months of ibrutinib treatment. These receptors were taken from a human donor with chronic lymphocytic leukemia. The CDR3 runs from the conserved cysteine through the conserved F or W.

v_gene: TRBV7-9
j_gene: TRBJ1-4
CDR3aa: CASSLAPTGTSHEKLFF

v_gene: TRBV6-1
j_gene: TRBJ1-5
CDR3aa: CASGRFGQPQHF

v_gene: TRBV19
j_gene: TRBJ2-3
CDR3aa: CASSPPGLSTDTQYF

v_gene: TRBV7-9
j_gene: TRBJ1-3
CDR3aa: CASSLGERSSGNTIYF

v_gene: TRBV5-4
j_gene: TRBJ1-5
CDR3aa: CASSPGTGGNSNQPQHF

v_gene: TRBV6-5
j_gene: TRBJ1-3
CDR3aa: CASSYSSGFSGNTIYF

v_gene: TRBV7-6
j_gene: TRBJ2-2
CDR3aa: CASSFDTSGGTNTGELFF

v_gene: TRBV15
j_gene: TRBJ2-6
CDR3aa: CATSRQTGSLLISGANVLTF

v_gene: TRBV2
j_gene: TRBJ1-6
CDR3aa: CASKGRDRIAIYNSPLHF

v_gene: TRBV18
j_gene: TRBJ1-3
CDR3aa: CASSPSASNSGNTIYF

v_gene: TRBV19
j_gene: TRBJ1-4
CDR3aa: CASSSPPKGRRTNEKLFF

v_gene: TRBV7-2
j_gene: TRBJ2-7
CDR3aa: CASSLGGVYEQYF

v_gene: TRBV2
j_gene: TRBJ1-1
CDR3aa: CASSEARGNTEAFF

v_gene: TRBV30
j_gene: TRBJ1-6
CDR3aa: CACQGQPNSPLHF

v_gene: TRBV6-5
j_gene: TRBJ1-1
CDR3aa: CASSRDSYTEAFF

v_gene: TRBV6-1
j_gene: TRBJ2-1
CDR3aa: CASVQGSYNEQFF

v_gene: TRBV4-1
j_gene: TRBJ2-5
CDR3aa: CASSQDGSGAQETQYF

v_gene: TRBV6-4
j_gene: TRBJ2-3
CDR3aa: CASSDGAGETDTQYF

v_gene: TRBV2
j_gene: TRBJ2-6
CDR3aa: CASRTGGAGANVLTF

v_gene: TRBV11-1
j_gene: TRBJ1-1
CDR3aa: CASRLDNAGTEAFF

v_gene: TRBV7-9
j_gene: TRBJ2-1
CDR3aa: CASSVGVSYNEQFF

v_gene: TRBV7-8
j_gene: TRBJ1-4
CDR3aa: CASSLGEGRPNEKLFF

v_gene: TRBV9
j_gene: TRBJ2-1
CDR3aa: CASSVELAGTNEQFF

v_gene: TRBV7-2
j_gene: TRBJ2-6
CDR3aa: CASSATGVGANVLTF

v_gene: TRBV18
j_gene: TRBJ2-5
CDR3aa: CASSPAIGPSEETQYF

v_gene: TRBV9
j_gene: TRBJ2-7
CDR3aa: CASSPRGGGGREQYF

v_gene: TRBV30
j_gene: TRBJ1-6
CDR3aa: CAWRGGGYNSPLHF

v_gene: TRBV14
j_gene: TRBJ2-5
CDR3aa: CASSQGARSETQYF

v_gene: TRBV4-1
j_gene: TRBJ1-1
CDR3aa: CASSQEDGDILFAFF

v_gene: TRBV5-5
j_gene: TRBJ2-5
CDR3aa: CASSPGGLETQYF

v_gene: TRBV10-3
j_gene: TRBJ2-7
CDR3aa: CAISGKRGGSSYEQYF

v_gene: TRBV4-2
j_gene: TRBJ1-1
CDR3aa: CASSQEGGYTEAFF

v_gene: TRBV2
j_gene: TRBJ1-4
CDR3aa: CASSGPKLFF

v_gene: TRBV2
j_gene: TRBJ1-2
CDR3aa: CASRYQLGYGYTF

v_gene: TRBV30
j_gene: TRBJ2-7
CDR3aa: CAWSPDRGVFYEQYF

v_gene: TRBV28
j_gene: TRBJ2-7
CDR3aa: CASQHSGDNEQYF

v_gene: TRBV4-3
j_gene: TRBJ2-1
CDR3aa: CASSQDTRGYNEQFF

v_gene: TRBV6-1
j_gene: TRBJ1-2
CDR3aa: CASSNTGGGYGYTF

v_gene: TRBV7-9
j_gene: TRBJ1-2
CDR3aa: CASSSEAGVGYTF

v_gene: TRBV4-1
j_gene: TRBJ2-7
CDR3aa: CASSQDTRGREQYF

v_gene: TRBV9
j_gene: TRBJ1-2
CDR3aa: CASSVPGRDGYTF

v_gene: TRBV5-1
j_gene: TRBJ1-2
CDR3aa: CASSLGQGDGYTF

v_gene: TRBV4-2
j_gene: TRBJ1-6
CDR3aa: CASSLGGTAYSPLHF

v_gene: TRBV28
j_gene: TRBJ1-4
CDR3aa: CASSPQPGRRANEKLFF

v_gene: TRBV19
j_gene: TRBJ2-7
CDR3aa: CASSFRGSYEQYF

v_gene: TRBV4-3
j_gene: TRBJ1-1
CDR3aa: CASSQGYSLNTEAFF

v_gene: TRBV9
j_gene: TRBJ2-2
CDR3aa: CASSPGTSGANTGELFF

v_gene: TRBV6-9
j_gene: TRBJ2-7
CDR3aa: CASSEGEFYEQYF

v_gene: TRBV7-9
j_gene: TRBJ2-1
CDR3aa: CASSPGTSTYNEQFF

v_gene: TRBV9
j_gene: TRBJ2-1
CDR3aa: CASSARVGLAGGEQFF

v_gene: TRBV5-6
j_gene: TRBJ2-6
CDR3aa: CASSVLTGVNSGANVLTF

v_gene: TRBV16
j_gene: TRBJ1-3
CDR3aa: CASSQVSTPGGGNTIYF